This passage covers 9 T cell receptor beta chains from one sample sequenced in a study of tumor and adjacent non-tumor tissue in lung cancer. No cell sorting was done before RNA was extracted from the tissue. The library came from three nested PCR rounds adapted from ARM-PCR protocols. TCRdb re-called the multiplex PCR reads through MiXCR, storing one row per CDR3 protein. The data show 60,000 to 95,000 distinct CDR3 sequences, with 60% to 80% seen just once and 12% held by the top ten. Sequencing was performed on lung tumor tissue. These receptors originate from a woman aged 50 to 60 with non-small cell lung cancer.

This clonotype has more than one count but fewer than ten. The chain carries TRBV5-6 and TRBJ1-1; D remains ambiguous. The V gene's germline CDR1 is SGHDT and CDR2 YYEEEE. This CDR3 region has 15 residues. V lost 2 bases, J lost 1 base, and 12 bases lay in between. The CDR3 DNA is TGTGCCAGCAGCTTTGAAAGAATTGAGAACACTGAAGCTTTCTTT. It encodes CASSFERIENTEAFF.

The sample holds a few counts of this clonotype. With a much larger clone just one base away, this may be a read error. The chain employs TRBV10-3 and TRBJ2-1; D is perhaps TRBD2 (7 bases). The CDR3 is 15 residues long. The V and J ends lost 4 bases and 6 bases respectively, with 16 bases between them. CDR1 ENHRY and CDR2 SYGVKD come from the germline V gene. The CDR3 nucleotides are TGTGCCATCAGTGGGACTAACGGGGGGCGCAATGAGCAGTTCTTC. Translating gives CAISGTNGGRNEQFF.

As for this clonotype: The junction departs from germline at one end; a sequencing error may be responsible. The chain has TRBV6-5 and TRBJ2-6; the D gene is possibly TRBD2 (6 bases). This CDR3 is 17 amino acids long. CDR1 is MNHEY, CDR2 SVGAGI, per germline. The CDR3 bases are TGTGCCAGCAGTCTCCCTTCTTGGGACTCTGAGGCCAACGTACTGACTTTC. Its translation is CASSLPSWDSEANVLTF.

The chain uses TRBV6-6 and TRBJ2-5; 9 bases are shared with TRBD2. CDR1 and CDR2 from the germline V gene are MNHNY and SVGAGI (reference sequence). This CDR3 comprises 17 residues. The V gene end was trimmed by 5 bases and the J gene end by 4 bases; junction bases not matched to a gene: 14. The CDR3 region has the DNA TGTGCCAGCAGTAAGCCTAGACTAGCGGAAGGTATAGAGACCCAGTACTTC. Translated, it gives CASSKPRLAEGIETQYF.

In regard to this clonotype: An end of the junction does not agree with germline; a read error may underlie this. The CDR3 sequence is CASSLGRGYGYNF. DNA of the CDR3: TGTGCCAGCAGCTTGGGGAGGGGATATGGCTACAACTTC. The chain combines TRBV5-6 with TRBJ1-2, with a tentative D call TRBD1 (5 bases). CDR3 size: 13 residues. The germline gives CDR1 SGHDT, CDR2 YYEEEE.

Comments on this clonotype: Its ends do not fully match the called genes, so a read error is possible. V gene TRBV11-2 combines with J gene TRBJ1-6; D is perhaps TRBD1 (5 bases). CDR3 size: 14 residues. Germline V gives CDR1 SGHAT, CDR2 FQNNGV. CDR3 region: CASSLDGGNSSLHF. In DNA, the CDR3 is TGTGCTAGCAGCTTAGACGGGGGTAATTCATCCCTCCACTTT. The full variable domain, its missing parts supplied by reference TRBV11-2 and TRBJ1-6, is EAGVAQSPRYKIIEKRQSVAFWCNPISGHATLYWYQQILGQGPKLLIQFQNNGVVDDSQLPKDRFSAERLKGVDSTLKIQPAKLEDSAVYLCASSLDGGNSSLHFGNGTRLTVT.

On this clonotype itself: The junction departs from germline at one end; a sequencing error may be responsible. The rearrangement uses TRBV25-1 and TRBJ2-7; 9 bases are a match to TRBD1. Germline assignment: CDR1 MGHDK and CDR2 SYGVNS. The CDR3 consists of 15 residues. The CDR3 nucleotides read TGTGACAGCAGTGGGTGGACAGGGGAGGTCAACGAGCGGTACTTC. Its protein product is CDSSGWTGEVNERYF.

For this clonotype: Sequence at one end of the junction differs from germline and may be a read error. J is TRBJ2-7 and V is TRBV6-6, with D perhaps matching TRBD1 (5 bases). This CDR3 contains 14 residues. Germline assignment: CDR1 MNHNY and CDR2 SVGAGI (reference sequence). This chain's CDR3 is CVSSYSEGADEQYF. In nucleotides, the CDR3 is TGTGTCAGCAGTTACTCCGAAGGGGCGGACGAGCAGTACTTC.

Details on this clonotype: One base away lies a much larger clone, so this may be a sequencing read error. The rearrangement joins TRBV7-9 to TRBJ2-1; tentatively, D is TRBD1 (6 bases). CDR3 length: 13 amino acids. V dropped 2 bases and J dropped 12 bases, with 14 bases sitting between them. CDR1 and CDR2 from the germline V gene are SEHNR and FQNEAQ (reference sequence). CDR3 region: CASSLKQGFGQFF. The CDR3 DNA sequence: TGTGCCAGCAGCTTAAAACAGGGCTTCGGGCAGTTCTTC. Looking up the rest from reference TRBV7-9 and TRBJ2-1 gives the full variable domain: DTGVSQNPRHKITKRGQNVTFRCDPISEHNRLYWYRQTLGQGPEFLTYFQNEAQLEKSRLLSDRFSAERPKGSFSTLEIQRTEQGDSAMYLCASSLKQGFGQFFGPGTRLTVL.